These 27 T cell receptor beta chains were all obtained from the same sample, sequenced in a study of shared clonotypes between healthy human individuals. TCRdb's copy holds only in-frame clones and misses some; the assay was immunoSEQ multiplex PCR. The table lists approximately 840,000 clones, around 96% of them singletons, with about 0.25% in the top ten. In the naive CD8 group, cells lacked CD45RO and were positively selected for CCR7, so terminally differentiated effector memory CD45RA+ cells were left out. The source material was naive CD8+ T cells sorted from blood. These receptor sequences come from a man aged 25 to 40 in good health.

The V gene is TRBV7-8, the J gene TRBJ2-1, with D unclear. The CDR3 has 15 residues. Per the germline V gene, CDR1 is SGHVS and CDR2 is FQNEAQ. V was shortened by 4 bases and J by 2 bases, with 12 bases between the two germline ends. DNA for the CDR3: TGTGCCAGCAGCTCTCTGGGCTCTACCTACAATGAGCAGTTCTTC. This sequence encodes CASSSLGSTYNEQFF. Variable domain in full (rest from reference TRBV7-8 and TRBJ2-1): GAGVSQSPRYKVAKRGQDVALRCDPISGHVSLFWYQQALGQGPEFLTYFQNEAQLDKSGLPSDRFFAERPEGSVSTLKIQRTQQEDSAVYLCASSSLGSTYNEQFFGPGTRLTVL.

The chain has TRBV7-9 and TRBJ2-3; TRBD2 agrees at 7 bases. The germline gives CDR1 SEHNR, CDR2 FQNEAQ (reference sequence). The CDR3 contains 15 residues. Trimming cost V 3 bases and J 0 bases; bases outside gene matches: 3. CDR3 DNA sequence: TGTGCCAGCAGCTTGAGTAGCGGGAGCACAGATACGCAGTATTTT. Protein: CASSLSSGSTDTQYF.

The genes are TRBV5-1 and TRBJ1-1, with unresolved D. The CDR3 is 16 residues long. Trimming took 3 bases from V and 3 from J, leaving 18 bases between them. Per germline, CDR1 SGHRS and CDR2 YFSETQ. The CDR3 sequence: CASSSRAQGTHTEAFF. DNA for the CDR3: TGCGCCAGCAGCTCCCGGGCCCAAGGTACTCACACTGAAGCTTTCTTT.

This clone was seen just once. The chain employs TRBV5-8 and TRBJ2-3; TRBD2 matches at 9 bases. This CDR3 spans 16 amino acids. Germline CDR1 is SGHTS and CDR2 is YDEGEE. V was pared by 4 bases and J by 3 bases, with 9 bases of the junction left unmatched. Written as DNA, the CDR3 is TGTGCCAGCAGCGTTCTTAGCGGGAGATCAACAGATACGCAGTATTTT. Its protein is CASSVLSGRSTDTQYF.

The chain couples TRBV7-3 to TRBJ2-1, with D unclear. The CDR3 has 12 amino acids. Trimming removed 5 bases from V and 6 bases from J, with 8 bases in between. CDR1 and CDR2 from the germline V gene are SGHTA and FQGTGA. The CDR3 DNA reads as TGTGCCAGCAGCCCCCTTGGCAATGAGCAGTTCTTC. Translating it yields CASSPLGNEQFF.

CDR3 sequence: CASSESGGGLAGNSYNEQFF. In DNA, the CDR3 is TGTGCCAGCAGCGAAAGCGGGGGTGGACTAGCGGGGAACTCCTACAATGAGCAGTTCTTC. The chain joins TRBV9 to TRBJ2-1; TRBD2 agrees at 12 bases. Germline CDR1 is SGDLS and CDR2 is YYNGEE. The V segment lost 3 bases and the J segment 0 bases; nucleotides outside the gene matches: 13. This CDR3 comprises 20 residues.

The genes are TRBV18 and TRBJ2-7; TRBD1 might be the D (5 bases). Trimming stripped 8 bases from V and 0 bases from J, with 11 bases between. The CDR3 is 13 residues long. Germline V gene sequence: CDR1 KGHSH, CDR2 LQKENI. CDR3 protein: CASHDSRSYEQYF. The CDR3 nucleotides are TGTGCCAGCCATGACAGTCGCTCCTACGAGCAGTACTTC.

V gene TRBV7-2 combines with J gene TRBJ2-7; 10 nucleotides align to TRBD2. The CDR3 loop spans 17 amino acids. Trimming at V came to 2 bases and at J to 2 bases, leaving 9 bases not matched to a gene. Germline V gene data show CDR1 as SGHTA and CDR2 as FQGNSA. CDR3 amino acids: CASSLSPGTSEAYEQYF. The CDR3 DNA reads TGTGCCAGCAGCTTATCCCCCGGGACTAGCGAGGCCTACGAGCAGTACTTC.

For this clone: Other DNA sequences in the sample encode the same CDR3. The chain joins TRBV5-6 to TRBJ1-5; D is undetermined. The germline V gene has CDR1 SGHDT and CDR2 YYEEEE. The length of the CDR3 is 13 residues. The V gene lost 0 bases and the J gene lost 0 bases, with 1 base spanning the gap. CDR3 in DNA: TGTGCCAGCAGCTTGGGTAGCAATCAGCCCCAGCATTTT. This translates into CASSLGSNQPQHF.

This clone has just one count. The chain couples TRBV9 to TRBJ2-7; tentatively, D is TRBD2 (6 bases). The germline CDR1 and CDR2 sequences are SGDLS and YYNGEE. The V gene lost 3 bases and the J gene lost 2 bases, with 9 bases spanning the gap. This CDR3 has 13 residues. The CDR3 nucleotides read TGTGCCAGCAGCGACGGGGGTACCTACGAGCAGTACTTC. Its translation is CASSDGGTYEQYF. Filled out from reference TRBV9 and TRBJ2-7, the complete variable domain reads DSGVTQTPKHLITATGQRVTLRCSPRSGDLSVYWYQQSLDQGLQFLIQYYNGEERAKGNILERFSAQQFPDLHSELNLSSLELGDSALYFCASSDGGTYEQYFGPGTRLTVT.

This chain uses TRBV5-4 with TRBJ1-2, with no clear D. The ends were cut back, 4 bases at V and 3 bases at J, with 13 bases in the middle. This CDR3 contains 14 residues. Per germline, CDR1 SGHNT and CDR2 YYREEE (reference sequence). The CDR3: CASSTQGSYYGYTF. CDR3 nucleotides: TGTGCCAGCAGCACCCAAGGGAGCTACTATGGCTACACCTTC.

The chain employs TRBV5-4 and TRBJ2-3; TRBD2 is a possible D gene (6 bases). With 1 base removed from V and 2 bases from J, the gap between germline ends came to 11 bases. CDR3 length: 15 residues. Germline V gene data show CDR1 as SGHNT and CDR2 as YYREEE (reference sequence). The CDR3, as DNA: TGTGCCAGCAGCTTGTCCCTAGCGCCCACAGATACGCAGTATTTT. It is translated as CASSLSLAPTDTQYF.

V gene TRBV7-2 combines with J gene TRBJ1-5; 8 bases are shared with TRBD1. The J segment lost 3 bases and the V segment lost 5 bases, leaving 12 bases of the junction unmatched. CDR3 size: 17 residues. The germline V gene has CDR1 SGHTA and CDR2 FQGNSA. CDR3 DNA sequence: TGTGCCAGCAGCCCAGGAGGGGACAGGTTTTCCAATCAGCCCCAGCATTTT. Its protein is CASSPGGDRFSNQPQHF.

The rearrangement links TRBV12-2 to TRBJ2-1; TRBD1 is the table's D call and was not checked against the DNA. TRBV12-2 is a pseudogene segment. The CDR3 sequence is 18 residues long. Written as DNA, the CDR3 is TGTGCAAGTCGCTTAGCGTGGTCTCCTAAAGGACATAGCAATGAGCAGTTCTTC. It yields the protein CASRLAWSPKGHSNEQFF.

The chain couples TRBV7-3 to TRBJ2-7; 9 positions match TRBD1. The germline CDR1 and CDR2 sequences are SGHTA and FQGTGA. CDR3 size: 14 residues. The J segment lost 5 bases and the V segment lost 5 bases, leaving 7 bases of the junction unmatched. DNA of the CDR3: TGTGCCAGCAGCCCCTCGACAGGGGGAGACGAGCAGTACTTC. This sequence encodes CASSPSTGGDEQYF.

This clone was detected once. This chain uses TRBV5-5 with TRBJ1-1; tentatively, D is TRBD1 (5 bases). Trimming took off 1 base at V and 10 bases at J, with 23 bases between the two ends. Germline V gene sequence: CDR1 SGHKS, CDR2 YYEKEE (reference sequence). CDR3 length: 16 amino acids. DNA of the CDR3: TGTGCCAGCAGCTTGCTGAAACGAACAGGTAATGGTGGAGCTTTCTTT. As protein: CASSLLKRTGNGGAFF.

The chain carries TRBV4-1 and TRBJ1-1; D ambiguous. Germline CDR1 is MGHRA and CDR2 is YSYEKL. Trimming cost V 4 bases and J 6 bases, with 6 bases left between them. The CDR3 length is 11 residues. The chain's CDR3 is CASSLGSEAFF. The CDR3 DNA reads as TGCGCCAGCAGCCTTGGCTCTGAAGCTTTCTTT.

The chain carries TRBV6-6 and TRBJ1-5; 7 bases map to TRBD1. The V and J ends lost 6 bases and 3 bases, in that order; junction bases with no gene match: 5. The CDR3 is 14 residues long. CDR1 MNHNY and CDR2 SVGAGI come from the germline V gene (reference sequence). In DNA form, the CDR3 reads TGTGCCAGCAGCCGAGGGACAGTCAATCAGCCCCAGCATTTT. The encoded protein is CASSRGTVNQPQHF.

The V call is TRBV27, the J call TRBJ2-3; D remains ambiguous. The V gene's germline CDR1 is MNHEY and CDR2 SMNVEV (reference sequence). The CDR3 consists of 13 residues. Trimming removed 9 bases from V and 4 bases from J, with 14 bases in between. The CDR3 sequence is CASSYRGADTQYF. The CDR3 DNA reads as TGTGCCAGTTCTTACCGTGGAGCAGATACGCAGTATTTT.

The chain links TRBV9 to TRBJ2-2; D is unclear. V gave up 0 bases and J gave up 6 bases, with 6 bases separating them. The CDR3 has 13 amino acids. In germline, CDR1 is SGDLS, CDR2 YYNGEE. CDR3 in DNA: TGTGCCAGCAGCGTAGCAGAGGCCGGGGAGCTGTTTTTT. It yields the protein CASSVAEAGELFF.

The J gene is TRBJ2-7, the V gene TRBV10-3; D may match TRBD1 or TRBD2 (6 bases each). The CDR3 is 14 residues long. Germline V gene sequence: CDR1 ENHRY, CDR2 SYGVKD. Trimming left V 3 bases short and J 5 bases short, with 14 bases between. The CDR3 is CAISDPGGENEQYF. The CDR3 DNA follows: TGTGCCATCAGTGACCCCGGGGGCGAGAACGAGCAGTACTTC.

The rearrangement uses TRBV7-2 and TRBJ2-7; 14 bases are shared with TRBD2. CDR1 and CDR2 from the germline V gene are SGHTA and FQGNSA. The CDR3 has 19 residues. With V trimmed by 6 bases and J by 5 bases, 18 bases remained unmatched. CDR3 loop: CASRPGYRGTSGSLNEQYF. CDR3 in DNA: TGTGCCAGCAGGCCGGGCTACAGAGGGACTAGCGGGAGTCTGAACGAGCAGTACTTC.

This rearrangement joins TRBV15 to TRBJ2-2; 8 bases fit TRBD2. The CDR3 contains 15 residues. Per germline, CDR1 LNHNV and CDR2 YYDKDF (reference sequence). The V and J ends lost 5 bases and 7 bases, in that order; junction bases with no gene match: 9. CDR3 protein: CATSGSGKGNGELFF. As DNA, the CDR3 is TGTGCCACCAGCGGTAGCGGGAAGGGGAACGGGGAGCTGTTTTTT.

The chain carries TRBV27 and TRBJ2-4, with 12 bases matching TRBD2. From germline, CDR1 is MNHEY and CDR2 SMNVEV (reference sequence). The V and J ends lost 6 bases and 8 bases, in that order; junction bases with no gene match: 11. The CDR3 totals 16 residues. The CDR3 sequence: CASRRTSGTHRDIQYF. The CDR3 DNA is TGTGCCAGCAGACGGACTAGCGGGACCCACCGGGACATTCAGTACTTC.

This clone appeared once. The chain is built from TRBV28 and TRBJ2-1; 10 nucleotides match TRBD1. V was pared by 7 bases and J by 0 bases, with 15 bases of the junction left unmatched. The CDR3 sequence is 19 residues long. Germline values: CDR1 MDHEN, CDR2 SYDVKM. CDR3 amino acids: CASTPNLGQGTSSYNEQFF. CDR3 DNA sequence: TGTGCCAGCACCCCGAACTTGGGACAGGGGACGAGCTCCTACAATGAGCAGTTCTTC.

The chain is built from TRBV15 and TRBJ1-1, with D possibly matching TRBD1 (5 bases). There are 18 residues in the CDR3. V was pared by 1 base and J by 3 bases, with 21 bases between. The germline V gene has CDR1 LNHNV and CDR2 YYDKDF (reference sequence). CDR3 in DNA: TGTGCCACCAGCAGAGCTGAAGATGGGACGGGGGTTGACACTGAAGCTTTCTTT. It yields the protein CATSRAEDGTGVDTEAFF.

The V gene is TRBV7-6, the J gene TRBJ2-1; D is ambiguous. Germline values: CDR1 SGHVS, CDR2 FNYEAQ. The V end lost 1 base, the J end lost 3 bases, and 10 bases lay between the germline ends. The CDR3 totals 15 residues. The CDR3 DNA follows: TGTGCCAGCAGCTTAGGTTTGGCAAACTACAATGAGCAGTTCTTC. Its protein product is CASSLGLANYNEQFF.